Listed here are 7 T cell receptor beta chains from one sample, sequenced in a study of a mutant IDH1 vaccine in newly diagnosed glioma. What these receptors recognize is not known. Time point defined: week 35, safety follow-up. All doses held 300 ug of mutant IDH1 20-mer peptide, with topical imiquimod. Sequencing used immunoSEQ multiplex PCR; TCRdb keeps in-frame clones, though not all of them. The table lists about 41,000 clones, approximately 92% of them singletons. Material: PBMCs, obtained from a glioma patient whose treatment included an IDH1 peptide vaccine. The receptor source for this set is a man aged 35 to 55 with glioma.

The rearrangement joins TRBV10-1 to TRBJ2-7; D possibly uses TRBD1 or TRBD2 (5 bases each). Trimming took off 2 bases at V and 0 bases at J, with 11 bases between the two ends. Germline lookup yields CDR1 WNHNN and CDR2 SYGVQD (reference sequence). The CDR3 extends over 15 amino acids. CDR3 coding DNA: TGCGCCAGCAGTGAGGGGCAGGGACCCTCCTACGAGCAGTACGTC. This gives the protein CASSEGQGPSYEQYV.

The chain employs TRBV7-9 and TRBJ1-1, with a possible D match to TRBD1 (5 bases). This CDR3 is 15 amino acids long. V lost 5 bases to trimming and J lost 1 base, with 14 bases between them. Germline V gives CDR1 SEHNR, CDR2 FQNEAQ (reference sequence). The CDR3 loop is CASSRPFGGNTEAFF. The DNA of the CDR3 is TGTGCCAGCAGCCGACCCTTCGGGGGGAACACTGAAGCTTTCTTT.

This chain's CDR3 is CASSKDGHQPQHF. The CDR3 nucleotides read TGTGCCAGTAGTAAGGACGGTCATCAGCCCCAGCATTTT. The chain carries TRBV19 and TRBJ1-5; D unresolved. Germline CDR1 and CDR2: LNHDA and SQIVND (reference sequence). This CDR3 has 13 amino acids. V was pared by 4 bases and J by 5 bases, with 9 bases between.

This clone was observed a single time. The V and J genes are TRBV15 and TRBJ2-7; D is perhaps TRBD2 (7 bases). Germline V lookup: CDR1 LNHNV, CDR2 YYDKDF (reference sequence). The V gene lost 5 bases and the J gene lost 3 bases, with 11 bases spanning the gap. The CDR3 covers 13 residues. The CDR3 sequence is CATSPGDYYEQYF. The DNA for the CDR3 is TGTGCCACCAGCCCAGGGGACTACTACGAGCAGTACTTC.

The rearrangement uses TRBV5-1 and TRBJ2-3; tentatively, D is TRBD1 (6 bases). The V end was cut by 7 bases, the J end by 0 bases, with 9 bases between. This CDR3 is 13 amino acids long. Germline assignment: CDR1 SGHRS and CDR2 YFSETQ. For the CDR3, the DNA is TGCGCCAGCGGGACAAGGAGCACAGATACGCAGTATTTT. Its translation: CASGTRSTDTQYF.

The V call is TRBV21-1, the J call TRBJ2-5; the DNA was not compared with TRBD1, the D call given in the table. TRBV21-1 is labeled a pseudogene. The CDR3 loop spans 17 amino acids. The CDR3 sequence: CASSPGSFGQGEETQYF. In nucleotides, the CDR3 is TGTGCCAGCAGTCCAGGGAGCTTTGGACAGGGTGAGGAGACCCAGTACTTC.

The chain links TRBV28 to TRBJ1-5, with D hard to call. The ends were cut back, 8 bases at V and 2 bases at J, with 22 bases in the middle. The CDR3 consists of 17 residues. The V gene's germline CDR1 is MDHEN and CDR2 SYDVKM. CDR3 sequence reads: CASQSRGTGDGNQPQHF. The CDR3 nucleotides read TGTGCCAGCCAGAGCCGGGGAACTGGAGACGGCAATCAGCCCCAGCATTTT.